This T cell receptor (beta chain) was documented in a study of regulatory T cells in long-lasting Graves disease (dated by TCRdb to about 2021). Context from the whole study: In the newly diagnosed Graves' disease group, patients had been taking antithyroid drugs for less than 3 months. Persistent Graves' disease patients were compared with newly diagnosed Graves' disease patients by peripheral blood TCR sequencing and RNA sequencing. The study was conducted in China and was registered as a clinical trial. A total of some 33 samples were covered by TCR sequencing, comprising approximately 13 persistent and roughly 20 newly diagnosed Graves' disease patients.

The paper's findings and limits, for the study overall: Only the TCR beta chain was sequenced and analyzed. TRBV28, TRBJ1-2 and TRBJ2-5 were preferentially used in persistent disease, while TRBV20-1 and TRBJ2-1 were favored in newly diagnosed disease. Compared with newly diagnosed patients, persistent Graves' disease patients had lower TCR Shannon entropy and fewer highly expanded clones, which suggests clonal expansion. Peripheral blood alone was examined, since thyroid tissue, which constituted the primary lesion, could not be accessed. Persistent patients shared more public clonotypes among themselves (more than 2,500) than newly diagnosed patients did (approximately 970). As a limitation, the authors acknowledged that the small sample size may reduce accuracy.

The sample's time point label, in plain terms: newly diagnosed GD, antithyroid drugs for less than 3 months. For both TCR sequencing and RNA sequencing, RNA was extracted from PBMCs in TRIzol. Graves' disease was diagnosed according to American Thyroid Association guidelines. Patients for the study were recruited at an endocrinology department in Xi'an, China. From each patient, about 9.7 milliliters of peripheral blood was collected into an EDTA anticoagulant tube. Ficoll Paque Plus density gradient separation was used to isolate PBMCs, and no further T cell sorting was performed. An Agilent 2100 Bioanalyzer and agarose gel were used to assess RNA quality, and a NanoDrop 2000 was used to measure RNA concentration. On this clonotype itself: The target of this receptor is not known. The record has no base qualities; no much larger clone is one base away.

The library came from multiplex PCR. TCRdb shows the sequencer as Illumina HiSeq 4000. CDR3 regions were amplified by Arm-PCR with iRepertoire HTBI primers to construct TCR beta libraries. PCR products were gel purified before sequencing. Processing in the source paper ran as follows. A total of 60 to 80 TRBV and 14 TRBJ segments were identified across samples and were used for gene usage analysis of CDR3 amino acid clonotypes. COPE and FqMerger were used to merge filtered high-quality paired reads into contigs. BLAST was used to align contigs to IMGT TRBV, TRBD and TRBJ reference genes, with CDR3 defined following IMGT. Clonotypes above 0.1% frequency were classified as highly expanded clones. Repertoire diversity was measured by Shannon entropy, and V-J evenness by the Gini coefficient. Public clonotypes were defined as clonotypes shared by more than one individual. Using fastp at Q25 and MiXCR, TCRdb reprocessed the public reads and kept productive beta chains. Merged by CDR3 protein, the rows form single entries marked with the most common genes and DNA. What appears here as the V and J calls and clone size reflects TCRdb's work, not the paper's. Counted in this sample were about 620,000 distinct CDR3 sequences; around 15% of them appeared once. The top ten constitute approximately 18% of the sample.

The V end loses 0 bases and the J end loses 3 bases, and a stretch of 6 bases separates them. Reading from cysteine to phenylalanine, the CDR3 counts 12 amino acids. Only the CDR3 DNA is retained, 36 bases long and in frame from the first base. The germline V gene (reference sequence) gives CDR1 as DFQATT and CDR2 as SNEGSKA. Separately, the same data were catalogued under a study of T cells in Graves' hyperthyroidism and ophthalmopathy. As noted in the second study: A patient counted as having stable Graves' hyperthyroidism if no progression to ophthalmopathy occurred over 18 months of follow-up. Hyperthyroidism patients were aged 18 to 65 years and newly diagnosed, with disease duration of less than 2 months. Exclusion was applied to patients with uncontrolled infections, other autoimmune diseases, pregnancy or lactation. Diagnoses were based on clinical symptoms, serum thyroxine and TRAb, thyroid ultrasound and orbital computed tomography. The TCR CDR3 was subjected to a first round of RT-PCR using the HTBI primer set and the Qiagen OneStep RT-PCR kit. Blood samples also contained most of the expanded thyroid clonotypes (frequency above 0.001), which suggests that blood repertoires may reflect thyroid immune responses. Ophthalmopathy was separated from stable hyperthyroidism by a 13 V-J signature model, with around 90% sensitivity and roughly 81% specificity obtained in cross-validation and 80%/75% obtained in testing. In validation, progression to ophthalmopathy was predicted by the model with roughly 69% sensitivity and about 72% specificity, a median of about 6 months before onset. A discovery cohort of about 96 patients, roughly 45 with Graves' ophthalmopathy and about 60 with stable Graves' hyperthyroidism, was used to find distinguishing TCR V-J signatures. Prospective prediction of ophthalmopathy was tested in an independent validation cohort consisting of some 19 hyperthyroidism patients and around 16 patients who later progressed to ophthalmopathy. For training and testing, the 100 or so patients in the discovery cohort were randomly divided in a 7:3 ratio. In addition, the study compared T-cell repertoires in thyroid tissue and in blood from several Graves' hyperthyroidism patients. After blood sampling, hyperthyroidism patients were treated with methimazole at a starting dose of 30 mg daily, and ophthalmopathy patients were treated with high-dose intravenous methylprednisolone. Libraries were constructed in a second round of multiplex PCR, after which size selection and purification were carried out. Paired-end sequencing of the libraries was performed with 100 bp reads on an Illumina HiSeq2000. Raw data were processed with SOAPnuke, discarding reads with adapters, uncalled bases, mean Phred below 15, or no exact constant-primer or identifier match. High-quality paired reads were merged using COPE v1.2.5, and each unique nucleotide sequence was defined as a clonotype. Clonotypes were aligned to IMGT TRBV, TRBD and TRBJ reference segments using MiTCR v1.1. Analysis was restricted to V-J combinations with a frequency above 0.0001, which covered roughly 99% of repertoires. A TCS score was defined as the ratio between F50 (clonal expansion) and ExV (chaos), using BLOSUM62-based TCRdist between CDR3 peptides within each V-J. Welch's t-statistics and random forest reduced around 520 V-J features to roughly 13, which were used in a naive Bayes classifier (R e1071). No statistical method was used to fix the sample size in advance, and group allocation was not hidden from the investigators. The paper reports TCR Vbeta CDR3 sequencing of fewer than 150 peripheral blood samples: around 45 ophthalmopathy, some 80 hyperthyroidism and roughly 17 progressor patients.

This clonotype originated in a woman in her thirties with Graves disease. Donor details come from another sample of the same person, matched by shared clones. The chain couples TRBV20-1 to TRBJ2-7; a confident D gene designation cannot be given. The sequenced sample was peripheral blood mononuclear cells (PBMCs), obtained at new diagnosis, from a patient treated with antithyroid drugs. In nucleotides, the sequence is TGCAGTGCTAGAGAAATCGGCTACGAGCAGTACTTC. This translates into CSAREIGYEQYF.